The entry that follows covers one T cell receptor (beta chain) sequence. The data originate from a study of blood T cell repertoires in COVID-19. About the study: Italy, Spain and the United States were the sources of the convalescent and acute COVID-19 samples.

Germline-derived CDR1 and CDR2 are SGHTA and FQGNSA. This CDR3 has 16 residues. The V end was cut by 6 bases, the J end by 1 base, with 18 bases between. Participants' own reports of clinical history determined their cohort assignment. This table comes from immunoSEQ multiplex PCR, and its TCRdb copy is limited to in-frame clones, with some not included. The sample carries about 330,000 clones, 92% recorded once. Sequences were obtained from PBMCs or T cells enriched from blood (not recorded which). The V gene is TRBV7-2, the J gene TRBJ1-2; D is unresolved. The origin of this receptor is a woman aged 30 to 39 who had recovered from COVID-19. Here the CDR3 reads CASSVGNSASNYGYTF. In nucleotides, the CDR3 is TGTGCCAGCAGTGTCGGGAATAGCGCAAGTAACTATGGCTACACCTTC.